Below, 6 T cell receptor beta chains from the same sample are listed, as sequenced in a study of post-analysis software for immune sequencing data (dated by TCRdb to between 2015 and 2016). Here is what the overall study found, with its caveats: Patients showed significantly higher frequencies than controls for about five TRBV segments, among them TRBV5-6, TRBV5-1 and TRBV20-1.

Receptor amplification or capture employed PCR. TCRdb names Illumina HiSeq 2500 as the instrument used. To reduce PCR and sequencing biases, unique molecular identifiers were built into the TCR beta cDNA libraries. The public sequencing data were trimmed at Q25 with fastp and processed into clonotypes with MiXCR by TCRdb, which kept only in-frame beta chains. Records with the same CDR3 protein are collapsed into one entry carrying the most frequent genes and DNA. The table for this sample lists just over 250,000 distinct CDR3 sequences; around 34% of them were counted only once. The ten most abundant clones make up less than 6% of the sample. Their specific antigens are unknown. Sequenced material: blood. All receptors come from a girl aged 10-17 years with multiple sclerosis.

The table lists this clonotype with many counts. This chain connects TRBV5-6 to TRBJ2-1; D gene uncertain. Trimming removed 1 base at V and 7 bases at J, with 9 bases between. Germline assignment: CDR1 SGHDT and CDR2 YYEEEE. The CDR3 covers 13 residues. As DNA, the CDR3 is TGTGCCAGCAGCTTGTTCGTGGATAATGAGCAGTTCTTC. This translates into CASSLFVDNEQFF.

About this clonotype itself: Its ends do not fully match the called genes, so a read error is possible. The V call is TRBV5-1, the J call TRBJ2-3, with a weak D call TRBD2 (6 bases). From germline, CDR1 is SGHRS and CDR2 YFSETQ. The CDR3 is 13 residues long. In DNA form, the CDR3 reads TGCGCCAGCGGCTTCCGGGAGACAGATACGCAGTATTTT. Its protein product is CASGFRETDTQYF.

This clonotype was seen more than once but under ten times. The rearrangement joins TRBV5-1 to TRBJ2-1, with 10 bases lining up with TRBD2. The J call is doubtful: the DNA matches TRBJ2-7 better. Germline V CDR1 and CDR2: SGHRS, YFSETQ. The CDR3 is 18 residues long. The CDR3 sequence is CASSLALAGSSSYNEQYF. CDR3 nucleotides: TGCGCCAGCAGCTTGGCACTAGCGGGGAGTAGCTCCTACAATGAGCAGTACTTC.

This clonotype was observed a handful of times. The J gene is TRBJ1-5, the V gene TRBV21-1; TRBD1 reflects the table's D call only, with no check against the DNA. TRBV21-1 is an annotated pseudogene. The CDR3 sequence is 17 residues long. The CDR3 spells CASSPCRCRDSNQPQHF. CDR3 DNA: TGTGCCAGCAGCCCCTGCCGGTGCAGGGATAGCAATCAGCCCCAGCATTTT.

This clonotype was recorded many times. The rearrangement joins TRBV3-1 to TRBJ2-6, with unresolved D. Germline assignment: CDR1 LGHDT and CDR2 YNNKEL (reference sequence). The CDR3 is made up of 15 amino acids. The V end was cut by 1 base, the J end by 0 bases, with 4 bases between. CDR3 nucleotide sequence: TGTGCCAGCAGCCAAGTGGTCTCTGGGGCCAACGTCCTGACTTTC. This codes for CASSQVVSGANVLTF. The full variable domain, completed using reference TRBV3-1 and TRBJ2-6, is DTAVSQTPKYLVTQMGNDKSIKCEQNLGHDTMYWYKQDSKKFLKIMFSYNNKELIINETVPNRFSPKSPDKAHLNLHINSLELGDSAVYFCASSQVVSGANVLTFGAGSRLTVL.

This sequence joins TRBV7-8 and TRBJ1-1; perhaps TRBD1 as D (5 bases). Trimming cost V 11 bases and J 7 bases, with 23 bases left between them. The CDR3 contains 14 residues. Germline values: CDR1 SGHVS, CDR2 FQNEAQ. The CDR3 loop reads CAGTKTPGRFEAFF. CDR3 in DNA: TGTGCCGGCACCAAGACCCCGGGGCGATTTGAAGCTTTCTTT.